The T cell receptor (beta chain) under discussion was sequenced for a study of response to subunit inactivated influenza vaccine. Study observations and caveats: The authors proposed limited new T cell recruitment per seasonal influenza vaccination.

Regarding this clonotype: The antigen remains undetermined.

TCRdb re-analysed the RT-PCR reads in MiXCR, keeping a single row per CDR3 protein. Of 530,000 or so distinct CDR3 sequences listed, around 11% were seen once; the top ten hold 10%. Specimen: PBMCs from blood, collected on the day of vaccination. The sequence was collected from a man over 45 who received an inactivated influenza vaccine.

The CDR3, as DNA: TGTGCCAGCTCACCCCAAAGTACGGGGAACACCGGGGAGCTGTTTTTT. The encoded protein is CASSPQSTGNTGELFF. The genes are TRBV18 and TRBJ2-2, with D unresolved. CDR1 and CDR2 (germline): KGHSH, LQKENI. CDR3 length equals 16 residues. Trimming removed 3 bases from V and 1 base from J, with 12 bases in between.